The 20 T cell receptor beta chains below all came from one sample that was sequenced in a study of OX40 agonist ivuxolimab in advanced cancers. Here immunoSEQ multiplex PCR was the method, and the copy in TCRdb shows in-frame clones only, minus some. This sample has 65,000 to 85,000 clones, with around 84% found just once. Sequences were derived from CD4+ or CD8+ T cells sorted from blood, sampled in a trial of the OX40 agonist ivuxolimab. These receptors originate from an adult with an advanced solid tumor such as melanoma, head and neck, liver or kidney cancer.

The gene calls are TRBV11-2 and TRBJ1-4; D gene unclear. Trimming stripped 3 bases from V and 7 bases from J, with 18 bases between. The CDR3 is 16 residues long. Looked up from germline, CDR1 is SGHAT and CDR2 is FQNNGV. The CDR3 bases are TGTGCCAGCAGCTTCCGTGATAAAGGCTTGGGTGAAAAACTGTTTTTT. It codes for CASSFRDKGLGEKLFF.

This chain connects TRBV18 to TRBJ1-1, with D possibly matching TRBD1 (6 bases). Deletions cut 3 bases from V and 7 bases from J, with 15 bases between. From germline, CDR1 is KGHSH and CDR2 LQKENI. The CDR3 is 14 amino acids. The CDR3 protein is CASSPDGGEREAFF. CDR3 nucleotide sequence: TGTGCCAGCTCACCGGATGGGGGCGAACGTGAAGCTTTCTTT.

This clone showed up just once. CDR3 in DNA: TGTGCCAGCAGCCCGAGAGACAGGGGTAATTCACCCCTCCACTTT. It yields the protein CASSPRDRGNSPLHF. The V call is TRBV7-2, the J call TRBJ1-6; 8 bases are a match to TRBD1. Per germline, CDR1 SGHTA and CDR2 FQGNSA. Trimming removed 5 bases from V and 6 bases from J; junction bases left unmatched: 6. This CDR3 is built from 15 residues.

The chain couples TRBV7-8 to TRBJ1-3; no clear D gene. This CDR3 is built from 13 residues. V was shortened by 0 bases and J by 8 bases, with 8 bases between the two germline ends. Germline CDR1 is SGHVS and CDR2 is FQNEAQ. CDR3 in amino acids: CASSLAGWDTIYF. The CDR3 DNA sequence: TGTGCCAGCAGCTTAGCTGGTTGGGACACCATATATTTT.

This chain uses TRBV10-1 with TRBJ2-3, with 7 nucleotides matching TRBD2. The V and J ends lost 11 bases and 1 base, in that order; junction bases with no gene match: 6. CDR3 length: 13 residues. Germline loops: CDR1 WNHNN, CDR2 SYGVQD (reference sequence). The CDR3 DNA is TGCGCCTCCCGGGGAGGGGGCACAGATACGCAGTATTTT. This codes for CASRGGGTDTQYF.

The rearrangement links TRBV9 to TRBJ2-3; TRBD2 matches at 9 bases. The CDR3 has 18 amino acids. The V gene end was trimmed by 0 bases and the J gene end by 4 bases; junction bases not matched to a gene: 12. Per the germline V gene, CDR1 is SGDLS and CDR2 is YYNGEE. For the CDR3, the DNA is TGTGCCAGCAGCGTAGGCAAGGGTGCGGGGGGGGCCGCAGATACGCAGTATTTT. Translating it yields CASSVGKGAGGAADTQYF. Full variable domain (remainder filled in from reference TRBV9 and TRBJ2-3): DSGVTQTPKHLITATGQRVTLRCSPRSGDLSVYWYQQSLDQGLQFLIQYYNGEERAKGNILERFSAQQFPDLHSELNLSSLELGDSALYFCASSVGKGAGGAADTQYFGPGTRLTVL.

The DNA for the CDR3 is TGCGCCAGTCGGGACAGGGTTAGTATGGACACTGAAGCTTTCTTT. Translation gives CASRDRVSMDTEAFF. The chain uses TRBV5-1 and TRBJ1-1; 9 nucleotides align to TRBD1. The CDR3 has 15 amino acids. The germline V gene has CDR1 SGHRS and CDR2 YFSETQ. With 8 bases clipped from V and 3 bases from J, the junction kept 11 bases outside the gene matches. The variable domain in full, with the rest retrieved from reference TRBV5-1 and TRBJ1-1, is KAGVTQTPRYLIKTRGQQVTLSCSPISGHRSVSWYQQTPGQGLQFLFEYFSETQRNKGNFPGRFSGRQFSNSRSEMNVSTLELGDSALYLCASRDRVSMDTEAFFGQGTRLTVV.

This chain connects TRBV9 to TRBJ1-6; TRBD1 matches at 7 bases. Germline V gives CDR1 SGDLS, CDR2 YYNGEE. The CDR3 is 14 residues long. V lost 6 bases to trimming and J lost 5 bases; unmatched junction nucleotides: 5. The CDR3 spells CASNTGANNSPLHF. CDR3 sequence (DNA): TGTGCCAGCAACACAGGGGCCAATAATTCACCCCTCCACTTT.

This clone was seen only once. This sequence joins TRBV6-5 and TRBJ1-3; the D gene is possibly TRBD1 (5 bases). With 8 bases removed from V and 0 bases from J, the gap between germline ends came to 8 bases. CDR3 size: 13 residues. The germline V gene encodes CDR1 MNHEY and CDR2 SVGAGI. CDR3 amino acids: CASWGFSGNTIYF. CDR3 DNA: TGTGCCAGCTGGGGGTTCTCTGGAAACACCATATATTTT.

This clone was picked up a small number of times. The rearrangement links TRBV6-6 to TRBJ1-2; TRBD1 might be the D (5 bases). CDR1 is MNHNY, CDR2 SVGAGI, per germline (reference sequence). The CDR3 is 14 amino acids. Trimming cost V 3 bases and J 5 bases, with 13 bases left between them. The CDR3 DNA reads as TGTGCCAGCAGTTATGGGGCCACACCTTATGGCTACACCTTC. It yields the protein CASSYGATPYGYTF.

The rearrangement links TRBV10-3 to TRBJ1-3; D uncertain. V lost 2 bases and J lost 4, with 12 bases in between. Germline V gives CDR1 ENHRY, CDR2 SYGVKD. The CDR3 has 15 amino acids. The CDR3 protein is CAISELSKHGNTIYF. The CDR3 DNA reads as TGTGCCATCAGTGAGCTTTCTAAGCACGGAAACACCATATATTTT.

Here the CDR3 DNA reads TGCGCCAGCAGCAGCGGGACAGGGGGTCGAATGTCTGAGCAGTTCTTC. Translating gives CASSSGTGGRMSEQFF. The rearrangement joins TRBV5-1 to TRBJ2-1; 11 bases are shared with TRBD1. Germline values: CDR1 SGHRS, CDR2 YFSETQ. The CDR3 runs 16 residues. V dropped 4 bases and J dropped 9; count of bases not matched to a gene: 12.

V is TRBV28 and J is TRBJ1-1; tentatively, D is TRBD1 (6 bases). V lost 7 bases and J 9 bases, leaving 15 bases between the germline ends. Per the germline V gene, CDR1 is MDHEN and CDR2 is SYDVKM. This CDR3 is built from 12 residues. The CDR3, as DNA: TGTGCCAGCACCCCAATTCAGGGGAAAGCTTTCTTT. Its translation: CASTPIQGKAFF. The full variable domain, in which reference TRBV28 and TRBJ1-1 provide the parts outside the CDR3, is DVKVTQSSRYLVKRTGEKVFLECVQDMDHENMFWYRQDPGLGLRLIYFSYDVKMKEKGDIPEGYSVSREKKERFSLILESASTNQTSMYLCASTPIQGKAFFGQGTRLTVV.

The V and J genes are TRBV7-2 and TRBJ2-7; D may be TRBD1 (6 bases). Germline values: CDR1 SGHTA, CDR2 FQGNSA. This CDR3 comprises 16 residues. Between the trimmed V and J ends, which lost 0 bases and 0 bases, there was a span of 12 bases. The CDR3 nucleotides read TGTGCCAGCAGCTTAGCTCCAGGGGCCCTCTCCTACGAGCAGTACTTC. Its protein is CASSLAPGALSYEQYF.

The chain recombines TRBV5-1 with TRBJ2-2; D may be TRBD1 or TRBD2 (5 bases each). The ends were cut back, 0 bases at V and 4 bases at J, with 7 bases in the middle. Germline loops: CDR1 SGHRS, CDR2 YFSETQ. CDR3 length equals 14 residues. The CDR3 region has the DNA TGCGCCAGCAGCTTGGCCGGGGCCACCGGGGAGCTGTTTTTT. It encodes CASSLAGATGELFF.

The V call is TRBV5-1, the J call TRBJ2-3, with TRBD2 matching over 14 bases. V shed 0 bases, J shed 4 bases, and the junction held 4 bases outside the gene matches. Germline V gene lookup returns CDR1 SGHRS and CDR2 YFSETQ. The CDR3 loop spans 17 amino acids. The CDR3 spells CASSLVGTSGGSDTQYF. The CDR3 DNA reads as TGCGCCAGCAGCTTGGTGGGGACTAGCGGGGGTTCAGATACGCAGTATTTT.

The V call is TRBV7-9, the J call TRBJ2-1; TRBD1 matches at 7 bases. Germline V lookup: CDR1 SEHNR, CDR2 FQNEAQ (reference sequence). J gave up 9 bases and V 4 bases, and 12 bases lay outside the gene matches. This CDR3 contains 15 residues. CDR3 bases: TGTGCCAGCAGCTCTAACAGGGGACCTTGGACTGAGCAGTTCTTC. Its protein is CASSSNRGPWTEQFF.

V gene TRBV11-2 combines with J gene TRBJ1-2; TRBD1 matches 7 bases. The CDR3 contains 14 residues. Per the germline V gene, CDR1 is SGHAT and CDR2 is FQNNGV. V shed 5 bases, J shed 5 bases, and the junction held 8 bases outside the gene matches. CDR3 nucleotides: TGTGCCAGCAGCCCCCCGGGACAGATATATGGCTACACCTTC. Amino acids: CASSPPGQIYGYTF.

The V gene is TRBV14, the J gene TRBJ1-6; 9 nucleotides line up with TRBD1. This CDR3 region has 15 residues. The V and J ends lost 1 base and 8 bases, in that order; junction bases with no gene match: 3. Germline loops: CDR1 SGHDN, CDR2 FVKESK. CDR3 bases: TGTGCCAGCAGCCAAGCGACAGGGGGACATTCACCCCTCCACTTT. It translates to CASSQATGGHSPLHF.

This chain links TRBV19 with TRBJ2-3, with TRBD1 as a possible D gene (6 bases). V was trimmed by 6 bases and J by 0 bases, leaving 13 bases between them. The CDR3 has 15 amino acids. Germline CDR1 is LNHDA and CDR2 is SQIVND (reference sequence). CDR3 in DNA: TGTGCCAGTAGAGGACAGTCGACTAGCACAGATACGCAGTATTTT. Translating it yields CASRGQSTSTDTQYF.